These T cell receptor beta chains were read from a single sample in a study of glioma-infiltrating T cells. TCRdb used MiXCR to reprocess the multiplex PCR reads, holding one entry per CDR3 protein. This sample carries approximately 140,000 distinct CDR3 sequences, 24% of them seen once, and the ten largest clones take around 28%. Sequencing input: glioma tissue, nonneoplastic brain tissue, or PBMCs (not recorded which). The receptors originated from a human donor with low-grade glioma or glioblastoma, undergoing nonglioma brain surgery, or in good health (not recorded which). Each CDR3 is given with its conserved first and last residue. The order of the fields is V gene, D gene, clone size, J gene, CDR3 protein, CDR3 DNA. A D gene is named only where the DNA matches it firmly. For some rows the clone size is stated as once, few or many, or as a class when expanded; others skip it.

v_gene: TRBV18
d_gene: .
abundance: .
j_gene: TRBJ1-5
CDR3aa: CASSPPSRNSNQPQHF
CDR3nt: TGTGCCAGCTCACCCCCAAGCAGGAATAGCAATCAGCCCCAGCATTTT

v_gene: TRBV20-1
d_gene: .
abundance: few
j_gene: TRBJ1-3
CDR3aa: CSARDSTEPGNTIYF
CDR3nt: TGCAGTGCTAGAGACTCGACAGAACCCGGAAACACCATATATTTT

v_gene: TRBV7-9
d_gene: TRBD1
abundance: .
j_gene: TRBJ2-5
CDR3aa: CASSLGARGIQETQYF
CDR3nt: TGTGCCAGCAGCTTAGGCGCCAGGGGGATCCAAGAGACCCAGTACTTC

v_gene: TRBV7-2
d_gene: .
abundance: many
j_gene: TRBJ2-1
CDR3aa: CASAIDSYNEQFF
CDR3nt: TGTGCCAGCGCTATCGACAGTTACAATGAGCAGTTCTTC

v_gene: TRBV6-1
d_gene: TRBD2
abundance: .
j_gene: TRBJ2-3
CDR3aa: CASKLGTSADTQYF
CDR3nt: TGCGCCAGCAAACTCGGGACTAGCGCCGATACGCAGTATTTT

v_gene: TRBV5-1
d_gene: .
abundance: .
j_gene: TRBJ2-5
CDR3aa: CASSLTETQYF
CDR3nt: TGCGCCAGCAGCTTGACGGAGACCCAGTACTTC

v_gene: TRBV27
d_gene: .
abundance: few
j_gene: TRBJ1-6
CDR3aa: CASSPRGGLLTLHF
CDR3nt: TGTGCCAGCAGTCCCCGTGGGGGGTTGTTAACCCTCCACTTT

v_gene: TRBV11-2
d_gene: TRBD1
abundance: few
j_gene: TRBJ1-6
CDR3aa: CASSSRQGVDSPLHF
CDR3nt: TGTGCCAGCAGCTCCCGTCAGGGGGTTGATTCACCCCTCCACTTT

v_gene: TRBV3-1
d_gene: .
abundance: few
j_gene: TRBJ1-6
CDR3aa: CASSLRAYNSPLHF
CDR3nt: TGTGCCAGCAGCCTCCGGGCTTATAATTCACCCCTCCACTTT

v_gene: TRBV3-1
d_gene: .
abundance: .
j_gene: TRBJ1-3
CDR3aa: CASSQVVAGNTIYF
CDR3nt: TGTGCCAGCAGCCAAGTGGTGGCTGGAAACACCATATATTTT

v_gene: TRBV7-3
d_gene: TRBD2
abundance: few
j_gene: TRBJ2-5
CDR3aa: CASSLNRGGETQYF
CDR3nt: TGTGCCAGCAGCTTAAATCGGGGGGGAGAGACCCAGTACTTC

v_gene: TRBV18
d_gene: .
abundance: medium-sized
j_gene: TRBJ1-1
CDR3aa: CASSPQGNTEAFF
CDR3nt: TGCGCCAGCAGCCCTCAGGGGAACACTGAAGCTTTCTTT

v_gene: TRBV5-1
d_gene: .
abundance: .
j_gene: TRBJ2-2
CDR3aa: CASTPGLITGELFF
CDR3nt: TGCGCCAGCACTCCCGGACTGATCACCGGGGAGCTGTTTTTT

v_gene: TRBV20-1
d_gene: .
abundance: .
j_gene: TRBJ1-2
CDR3aa: CSARDRSDRLPYGYTF
CDR3nt: TGCAGTGCCAGAGATAGGAGCGACAGGCTGCCCTATGGCTACACCTTC

v_gene: TRBV7-9
d_gene: TRBD2
abundance: .
j_gene: TRBJ2-3
CDR3aa: CASSWGLADTDTQYF
CDR3nt: TGTGCCAGCAGCTGGGGACTAGCAGACACAGATACGCAGTATTTT

v_gene: TRBV11-2
d_gene: TRBD2
abundance: once
j_gene: TRBJ2-1
CDR3aa: CASSPRTSGYNEQFF
CDR3nt: TGTGCCAGCAGCCCCCGGACTAGCGGATACAATGAGCAGTTCTTC

v_gene: TRBV20-1
d_gene: .
abundance: many
j_gene: TRBJ1-5
CDR3aa: CSASEGPQHF
CDR3nt: TGCAGTGCTAGCGAGGGGCCCCAGCATTTT

v_gene: TRBV4-2
d_gene: .
abundance: .
j_gene: TRBJ2-1
CDR3aa: CASSQTTTPPYNEQFF
CDR3nt: TGTGCCAGCAGCCAGACTACCACACCCCCTTACAATGAGCAGTTCTTC

v_gene: TRBV6-4
d_gene: .
abundance: .
j_gene: TRBJ1-1
CDR3aa: CASSTQGSTEAFF
CDR3nt: TGTGCCAGCAGTACCCAGGGCAGCACTGAAGCTTTCTTT

v_gene: TRBV27
d_gene: .
abundance: many
j_gene: TRBJ2-5
CDR3aa: CASTATDGGQETQYF
CDR3nt: TGTGCCAGCACCGCCACGGACGGAGGACAAGAGACCCAGTACTTC

v_gene: TRBV20-1
d_gene: .
abundance: many
j_gene: TRBJ1-1
CDR3aa: CSARNPGPGDTEAFF
CDR3nt: TGCAGTGCTAGAAATCCAGGGCCGGGAGACACTGAAGCTTTCTTT

v_gene: TRBV24-1
d_gene: .
abundance: few
j_gene: TRBJ2-1
CDR3aa: CATSDDTGTHFNEQFF
CDR3nt: TGTGCCACCAGTGATGACACCGGGACCCACTTCAATGAGCAGTTCTTC